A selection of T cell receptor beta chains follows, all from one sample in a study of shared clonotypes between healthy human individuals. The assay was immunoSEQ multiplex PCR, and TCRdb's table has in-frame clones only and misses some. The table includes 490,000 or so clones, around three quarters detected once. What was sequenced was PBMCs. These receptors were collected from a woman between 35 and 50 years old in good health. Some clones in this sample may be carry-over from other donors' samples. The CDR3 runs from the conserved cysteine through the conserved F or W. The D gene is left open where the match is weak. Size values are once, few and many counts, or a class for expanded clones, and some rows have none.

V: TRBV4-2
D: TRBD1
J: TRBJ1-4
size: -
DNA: TGTGCCAGCAGCCAAGGACAGGGGTGGGTTGCAACTAATGAAAAACTGTTTTTT
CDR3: CASSQGQGWVATNEKLFF

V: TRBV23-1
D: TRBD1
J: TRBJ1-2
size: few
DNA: TGCGCCAGCAGTCAACCTGGGGACAGCCTAGGCGGCTACACCTTC
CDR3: CASSQPGDSLGGYTF

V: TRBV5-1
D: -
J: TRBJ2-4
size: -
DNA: TGCGCCAGCAGCTTGGGGGCCCTAGCCAAAAACATTCAGTACTTC
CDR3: CASSLGALAKNIQYF

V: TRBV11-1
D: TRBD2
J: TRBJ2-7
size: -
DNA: TGTGCCAGCAGCTTAGCGGGAGGGAGCTCCTACGAGCAGTACTTC
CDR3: CASSLAGGSSYEQYF

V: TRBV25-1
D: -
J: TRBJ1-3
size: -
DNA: TGTGCCAGCAGCCCGGGACTTGGGGTTGGAAACACCATATATTTT
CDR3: CASSPGLGVGNTIYF

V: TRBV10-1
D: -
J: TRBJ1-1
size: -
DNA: TGCGCCAGCAGTGAGTCCGGGGGAAGGAACACTGAAGCTTTCTTT
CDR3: CASSESGGRNTEAFF

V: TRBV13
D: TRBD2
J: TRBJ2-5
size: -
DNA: TGTGCCAGCAGCTTAGGACTAGCGGGAGGGCCCCAAGAGACCCAGTACTTC
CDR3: CASSLGLAGGPQETQYF

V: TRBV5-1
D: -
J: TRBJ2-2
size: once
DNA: TGCGCCAGCAGCTTTGGCGGACAGACCGGGGAGCTGTTTTTT
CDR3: CASSFGGQTGELFF

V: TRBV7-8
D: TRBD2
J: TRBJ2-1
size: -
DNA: TGTGCCAGCAGCTTAGGGACTAGCAATGAGCAGTTCTTC
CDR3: CASSLGTSNEQFF

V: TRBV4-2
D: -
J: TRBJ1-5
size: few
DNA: TGTGCCAGCAGCCAAGATCGGGGGGGGAAAAGGCCCCAGCATTTT
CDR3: CASSQDRGGKRPQHF

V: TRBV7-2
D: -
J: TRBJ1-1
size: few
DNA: TGTGCCAGCAGCTTAGAGGGTCGGAGGAACACTGAAGCTTTCTTT
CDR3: CASSLEGRRNTEAFF

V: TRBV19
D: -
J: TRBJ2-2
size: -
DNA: TGTGCCAGTAGGGGAGCAGACACGAACACCGGGGAGCTGTTTTTT
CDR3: CASRGADTNTGELFF

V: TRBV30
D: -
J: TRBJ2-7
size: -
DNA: TGTGCCTCCGGGGGCCCGTCAACGCACTTC
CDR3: CASGGPSTHF

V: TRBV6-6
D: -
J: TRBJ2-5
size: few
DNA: TGTGCCAGCAGTAACACAAAAGAACGTGAGGAGACCCAGTACTTC
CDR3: CASSNTKEREETQYF

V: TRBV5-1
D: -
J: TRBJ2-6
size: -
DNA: TGCGCCAGCAGCTTGGCCGGCAGCTCTGGGGCCAACGTCCTGACTTTC
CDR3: CASSLAGSSGANVLTF

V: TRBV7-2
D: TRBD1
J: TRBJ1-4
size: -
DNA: TGTGCCAGCAGCCCAAAAAACAGGGGCGGTAATGAAAAACTGTTTTTT
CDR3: CASSPKNRGGNEKLFF

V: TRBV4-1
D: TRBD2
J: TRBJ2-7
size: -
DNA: TGCGCCAGCAGCCAAGCCCCGGGAGGGCCTCGATACGAGCAGTACTTC
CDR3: CASSQAPGGPRYEQYF

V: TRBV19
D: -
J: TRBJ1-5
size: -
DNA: TGTGCCAGTAGTCCGCGGGACACCTACACGATGTTGCAGCCCCAGCATTTT
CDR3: CASSPRDTYTMLQPQHF

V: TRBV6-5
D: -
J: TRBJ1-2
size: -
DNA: TGTGCCAGCAGTTCACCCGGCAGGGAGTTGGCAGGTGGCTACACCTTC
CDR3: CASSSPGRELAGGYTF

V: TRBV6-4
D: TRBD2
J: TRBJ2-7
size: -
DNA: TGTGCCAGCAGCGAAACTAGCGGGAGTTACAACGAGCAGTACTTC
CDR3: CASSETSGSYNEQYF

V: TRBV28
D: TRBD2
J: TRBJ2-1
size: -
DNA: TGTGCCAGCAGTTTAAAGGTAGGCGGGAGGCATGAGCAGTTCTTC
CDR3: CASSLKVGGRHEQFF

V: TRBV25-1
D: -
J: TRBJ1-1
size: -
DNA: TGTGCCAGCAGTGGTGGCTCCGAAGCTTTCTTT
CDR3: CASSGGSEAFF

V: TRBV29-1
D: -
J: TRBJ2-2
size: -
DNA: TGCAGCGTTGAAAGGGGCCGCGGGGAGCTGTTTTTT
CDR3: CSVERGRGELFF

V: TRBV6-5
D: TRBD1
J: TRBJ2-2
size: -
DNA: TGTGCCAGCAGTTCAGGGACAGCCACCGGGGAGCTGTTTTTT
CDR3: CASSSGTATGELFF

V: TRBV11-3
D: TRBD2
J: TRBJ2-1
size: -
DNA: TGTGCCAGCAGCTCGGGGACTAGCGGGAGGAGCGAGCAGTTCTTC
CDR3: CASSSGTSGRSEQFF

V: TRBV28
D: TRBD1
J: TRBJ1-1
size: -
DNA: TGTGCCAGCAGTTTGGGACAGACGGGGGGAATTAACACTGAAGCTTTCTTT
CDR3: CASSLGQTGGINTEAFF

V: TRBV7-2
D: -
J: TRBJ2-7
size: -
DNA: TGTGCCAGCATCACCCAGGGTGGGGCCTACGAGCAGTACTTC
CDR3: CASITQGGAYEQYF